This is a list of T cell receptor beta chains from one sample in a study of shared clonotypes between healthy human individuals. TCRdb's table, derived via immunoSEQ multiplex PCR, lists solely in-frame clones and lacks some. Among roughly 1.5 million clones listed, 95% to 99% were seen once. Sequencing was carried out using naive CD4+ T cells sorted from blood. These receptors came from a man aged 25 to 45 in good health. Each CDR3 is given with its conserved first and last residue. The D gene is left open where the match is weak. Clone size is not always given. Where it is, it says once, few, many or a class for expanded clones.

d_call	j_call	clone_size	v_call	cdr3_aa	cdr3_nt
.	TRBJ2-7	.	TRBV7-6	CASSLMSTTYEQYF	TGTGCCAGCAGCTTAATGTCTACTACCTACGAGCAGTACTTC
TRBD1	TRBJ2-5	.	TRBV11-2	CASSLGQWKTQYF	TGTGCCAGCAGCTTGGGACAGTGGAAGACCCAGTACTTC
.	TRBJ2-1	.	TRBV7-9	CASSLFKQPLSEQFF	TGTGCCAGCAGCTTATTTAAACAGCCCCTTTCCGAGCAGTTCTTC
.	TRBJ1-2	.	TRBV19	CASSMTEGFGYTF	TGTGCCAGTAGTATGACGGAAGGGTTCGGCTACACCTTC
.	TRBJ2-5	once	TRBV7-9	CASRPGSETQYF	TGTGCCAGCAGACCCGGGTCCGAGACCCAGTACTTC
.	TRBJ2-7	once	TRBV4-1	CASSQVRRVTYEQYF	TGCGCCAGCAGCCAAGTCCGCAGGGTAACCTACGAGCAGTACTTC
.	TRBJ1-2	.	TRBV28	CASSLSGSYGYTF	TGTGCCAGCAGTTTGTCGGGGAGTTACGGCTACACCTTC
TRBD1	TRBJ2-1	once	TRBV9	CASSPGGSYNEQFF	TGTGCCAGCAGCCCAGGGGGATCCTACAATGAGCAGTTCTTC
.	TRBJ1-1	.	TRBV28	CASSSTELYTEAFF	TGTGCCAGCAGTTCGACAGAGCTTTACACTGAAGCTTTCTTT
.	TRBJ1-2	.	TRBV6-1	CASHLKAFYGYTF	TGTGCCAGCCATCTTAAGGCCTTCTATGGCTACACCTTC